A selection of T cell receptor beta chains follows, all from one sample in a study of radiation and T cells in renal cell carcinoma. This table comes from immunoSEQ multiplex PCR, and its TCRdb copy is limited to in-frame clones, with some not included. This table has about 150,000 clones, roughly 89% appearing once. This sample comprised blood, obtained from a patient whose treatment included radiotherapy and nephrectomy. The source is a woman aged 45 to 65 with renal cell carcinoma. The CDR3 runs from the conserved cysteine through the conserved F or W. The D gene is left open where the match is weak. Where a row states a size, it is once, few, many or the class of an expanded clone; other rows omit it.

clone size	D gene	V gene	J gene	CDR3 protein	CDR3 DNA
-	TRBD1	TRBV28	TRBJ1-1	CASSLTGPLTEAFF	TGTGCCAGCAGCTTGACAGGGCCCCTCACTGAAGCTTTCTTT
few	-	TRBV7-9	TRBJ1-4	CASSFESRGIEKLFF	TGTGCCAGCAGCTTTGAGTCTCGTGGGATTGAAAAACTGTTTTTT
-	-	TRBV5-6	TRBJ1-2	CASSLSAYGYTF	TGTGCCAGCAGCTTATCAGCGTATGGCTACACCTTC
-	-	TRBV7-2	TRBJ1-1	CASSLGPGVGEAFF	TGTGCCAGCAGCTTAGGCCCAGGGGTGGGTGAAGCTTTCTTT
-	-	TRBV5-1	TRBJ2-3	CASSSFGGRASEDTQYF	TGCGCCAGCAGCTCCTTTGGGGGCAGGGCATCGGAAGATACGCAGTATTTT
-	-	TRBV7-9	TRBJ1-1	CASSRGTDNTEAFF	TGTGCCAGCAGCCGCGGGACGGACAACACTGAAGCTTTCTTT
-	-	TRBV10-1	TRBJ1-1	CASSGGNTEAFF	TGCGCCAGCAGTGGTGGGAACACTGAAGCTTTCTTT
-	-	TRBV5-5	TRBJ1-1	CASSLVPPEAFF	TGTGCCAGCAGCTTGGTCCCCCCTGAAGCTTTCTTT
-	TRBD1	TRBV6-6	TRBJ2-2	CASSSHGQVTGELFF	TGTGCCAGCAGTTCCCATGGACAGGTCACCGGGGAGCTGTTTTTT
-	TRBD1	TRBV6-5	TRBJ1-1	CASSYRREGGNTEAFF	TGTGCCAGCAGTTACCGGCGGGAAGGGGGCAACACTGAAGCTTTCTTT
once	TRBD2	TRBV2	TRBJ2-1	CASSVERGGPHEQFF	TGTGCCAGCAGTGTCGAGCGGGGGGGCCCCCATGAGCAGTTCTTC
-	-	TRBV11-2	TRBJ2-5	CASSDRDKETQYF	TGTGCCAGCAGCGACCGGGACAAGGAGACCCAGTACTTC
-	-	TRBV6-4	TRBJ1-5	CASSEEGGQPQHF	TGTGCCAGCAGTGAAGAGGGAGGTCAGCCCCAGCATTTT